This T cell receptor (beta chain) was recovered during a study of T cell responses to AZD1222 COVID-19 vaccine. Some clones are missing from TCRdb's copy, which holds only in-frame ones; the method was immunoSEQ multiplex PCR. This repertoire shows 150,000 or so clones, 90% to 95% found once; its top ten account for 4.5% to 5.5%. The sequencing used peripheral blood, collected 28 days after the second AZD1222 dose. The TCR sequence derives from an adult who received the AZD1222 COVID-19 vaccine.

CDR3 DNA sequence: TGTGCCAGCAGGTACGGGACATCCTATAATTCACCCCTCCACTTT. It translates to CASRYGTSYNSPLHF. The rearrangement uses TRBV28 and TRBJ1-6; D is perhaps TRBD1 (6 bases). This CDR3 is built from 15 residues. Germline CDR1 MDHEN, CDR2 SYDVKM. V was cut by 6 bases and J by 1 base, with 10 bases left in between.